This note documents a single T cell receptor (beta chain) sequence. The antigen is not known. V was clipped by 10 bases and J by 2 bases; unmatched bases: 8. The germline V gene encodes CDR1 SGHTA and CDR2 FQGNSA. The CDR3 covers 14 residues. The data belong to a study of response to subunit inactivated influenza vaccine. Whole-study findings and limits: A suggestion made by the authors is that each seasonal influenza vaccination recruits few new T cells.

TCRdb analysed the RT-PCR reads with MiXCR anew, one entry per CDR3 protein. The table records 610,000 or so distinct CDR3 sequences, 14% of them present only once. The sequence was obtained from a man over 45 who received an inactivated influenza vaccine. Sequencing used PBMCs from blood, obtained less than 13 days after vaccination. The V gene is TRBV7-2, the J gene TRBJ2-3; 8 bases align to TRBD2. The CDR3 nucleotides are TGTGCCACAGCTCCGGGGGGGGTCACAGATACGCAGTATTTT. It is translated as CATAPGGVTDTQYF.